Below, one T cell receptor (beta chain) is given with its context. Its specificity is not known. This entry comes from a study of CD8 T cells in ankylosing spondylitis. Study-wide points: A TCR beta motif of several highly homologous variants appeared characteristic of ankylosing spondylitis blood. Earlier authors reported some of these motif variants in reactive arthritis synovial fluid and blood.

TCRdb used MiXCR to reprocess the 5' RACE reads, holding one entry per CDR3 protein. The data show some 140,000 distinct CDR3 sequences, with about 15% seen just once and 30% to 35% held by the top ten. The sequencing input was blood, either unsorted or a sorted T cell fraction (not recorded which). The source of this sequence is a male donor with ankylosing spondylitis.

CDR3 amino acids: CASSLGQGHYEAFF. CDR3 DNA: TGTGCCAGCAGCCTCGGACAGGGCCACTATGAAGCTTTCTTT. The gene calls are TRBV11-2 and TRBJ1-1; 8 bases match TRBD1. V was clipped by 5 bases and J by 7 bases; unmatched bases: 9. Looked up from germline, CDR1 is SGHAT and CDR2 is FQNNGV. CDR3 length: 14 amino acids.